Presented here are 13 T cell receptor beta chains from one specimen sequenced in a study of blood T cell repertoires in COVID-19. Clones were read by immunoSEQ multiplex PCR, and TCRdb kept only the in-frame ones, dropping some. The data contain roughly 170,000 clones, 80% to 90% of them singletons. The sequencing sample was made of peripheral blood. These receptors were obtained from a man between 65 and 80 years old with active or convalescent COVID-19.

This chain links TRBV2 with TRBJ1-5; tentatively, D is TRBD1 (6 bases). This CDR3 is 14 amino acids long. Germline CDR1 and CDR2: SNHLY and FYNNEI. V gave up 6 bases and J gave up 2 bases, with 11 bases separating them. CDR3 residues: CASRGDTRNQPQHF. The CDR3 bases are TGTGCCAGCAGAGGGGACACCCGCAATCAGCCCCAGCATTTT. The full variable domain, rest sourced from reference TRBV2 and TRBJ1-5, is EPEVTQTPSHQVTQMGQEVILRCVPISNHLYFYWYRQILGQKVEFLVSFYNNEISEKSEIFDDQFSVERPDGSNFTLKIRSTKLEDSAMYFCASRGDTRNQPQHFGDGTRLSIL.

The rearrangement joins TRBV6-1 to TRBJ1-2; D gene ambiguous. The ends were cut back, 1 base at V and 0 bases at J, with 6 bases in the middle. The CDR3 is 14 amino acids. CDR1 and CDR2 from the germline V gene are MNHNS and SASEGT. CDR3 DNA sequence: TGTGCCAGCAGTGAAGGTCAGACTAACTATGGCTACACCTTC. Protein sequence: CASSEGQTNYGYTF.

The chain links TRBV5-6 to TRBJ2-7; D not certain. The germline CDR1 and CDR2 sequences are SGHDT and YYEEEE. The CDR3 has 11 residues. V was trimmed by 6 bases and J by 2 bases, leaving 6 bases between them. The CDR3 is CASTGTYEQYF. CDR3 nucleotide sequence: TGTGCCAGCACAGGCACCTACGAGCAGTACTTC.

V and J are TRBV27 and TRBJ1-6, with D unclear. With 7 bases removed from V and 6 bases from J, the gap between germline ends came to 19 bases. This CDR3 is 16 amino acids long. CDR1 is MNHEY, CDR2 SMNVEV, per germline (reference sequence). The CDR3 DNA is TGTGCCAGCACCCTTTTATCCAGTGGTTTTAATTCACCCCTCCACTTT. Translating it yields CASTLLSSGFNSPLHF.

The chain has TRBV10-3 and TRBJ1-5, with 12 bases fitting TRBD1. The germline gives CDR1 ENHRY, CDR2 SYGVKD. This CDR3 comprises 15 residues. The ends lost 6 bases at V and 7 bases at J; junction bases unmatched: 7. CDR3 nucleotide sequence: TGTGCCATCAGATCCGGGACAGGGGGCAGGCAGCCCCAGCATTTT. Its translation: CAIRSGTGGRQPQHF.

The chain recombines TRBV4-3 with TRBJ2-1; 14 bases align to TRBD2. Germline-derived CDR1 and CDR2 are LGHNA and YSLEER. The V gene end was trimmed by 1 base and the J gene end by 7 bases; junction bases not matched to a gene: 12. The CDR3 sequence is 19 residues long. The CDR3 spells CASSQVNTRGLAGVNEQFF. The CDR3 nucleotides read TGCGCCAGCAGCCAAGTCAACACTCGGGGACTAGCGGGGGTAAATGAGCAGTTCTTC.

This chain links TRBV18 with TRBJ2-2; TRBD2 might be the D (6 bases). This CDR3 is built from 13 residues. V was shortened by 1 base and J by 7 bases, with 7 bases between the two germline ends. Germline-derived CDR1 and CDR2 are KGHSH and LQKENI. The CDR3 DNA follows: TGTGCCAGCTCACCACAGGAGGGCGGGGAGCTGTTTTTT. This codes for CASSPQEGGELFF.

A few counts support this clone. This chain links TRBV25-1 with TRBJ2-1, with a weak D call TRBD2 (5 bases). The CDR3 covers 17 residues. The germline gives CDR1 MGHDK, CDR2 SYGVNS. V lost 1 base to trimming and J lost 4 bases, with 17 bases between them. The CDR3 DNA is TGTGCCAGCAGTGAATTTACTCGTAGCGAAAGTTACAATGAGCAGTTCTTC. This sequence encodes CASSEFTRSESYNEQFF.

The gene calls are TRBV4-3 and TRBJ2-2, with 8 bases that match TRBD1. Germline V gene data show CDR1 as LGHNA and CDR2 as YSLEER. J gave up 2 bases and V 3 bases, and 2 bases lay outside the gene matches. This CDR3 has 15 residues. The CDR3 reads CASSHGTGNTGELFF. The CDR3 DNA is TGCGCCAGCAGCCATGGGACAGGAAACACCGGGGAGCTGTTTTTT.

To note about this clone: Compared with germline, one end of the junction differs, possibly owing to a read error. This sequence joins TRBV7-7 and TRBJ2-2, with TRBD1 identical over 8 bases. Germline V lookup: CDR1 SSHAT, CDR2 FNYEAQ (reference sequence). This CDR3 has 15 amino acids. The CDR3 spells CASSSQGANTGELFF. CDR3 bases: TGTGCTAGCAGCTCTCAGGGGGCAAACACCGGGGAGCTGTTTTTT. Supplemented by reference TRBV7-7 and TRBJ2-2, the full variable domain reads GAGVSQSPRYKVTKRGQDVTLRCDPISSHATLYWYQQALGQGPEFLTYFNYEAQPDKSGLPSDRFSAERPEGSISTLTIQRTEQRDSAMYRCASSSQGANTGELFFGEGSRLTVL.

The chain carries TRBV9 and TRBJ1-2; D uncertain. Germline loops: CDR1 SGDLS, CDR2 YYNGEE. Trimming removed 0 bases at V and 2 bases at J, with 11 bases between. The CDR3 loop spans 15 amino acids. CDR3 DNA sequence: TGTGCCAGCAGCGTAGATTACTCTCCCAACTATGGCTACACCTTC. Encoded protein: CASSVDYSPNYGYTF.

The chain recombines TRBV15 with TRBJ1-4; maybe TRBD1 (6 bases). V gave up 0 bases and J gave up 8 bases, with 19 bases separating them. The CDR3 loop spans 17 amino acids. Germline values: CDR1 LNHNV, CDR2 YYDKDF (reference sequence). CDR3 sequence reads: CATSRDDQGILGEKLFF. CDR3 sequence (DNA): TGTGCCACCAGCAGAGATGACCAGGGGATATTGGGAGAAAAACTGTTTTTT.

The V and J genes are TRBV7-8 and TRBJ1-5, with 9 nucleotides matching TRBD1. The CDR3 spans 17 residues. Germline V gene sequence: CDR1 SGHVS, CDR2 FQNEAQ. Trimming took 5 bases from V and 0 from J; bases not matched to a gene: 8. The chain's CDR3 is CASSPNRGLISNQPQHF. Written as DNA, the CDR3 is TGTGCCAGCAGCCCGAACAGGGGGCTGATTAGCAATCAGCCCCAGCATTTT.